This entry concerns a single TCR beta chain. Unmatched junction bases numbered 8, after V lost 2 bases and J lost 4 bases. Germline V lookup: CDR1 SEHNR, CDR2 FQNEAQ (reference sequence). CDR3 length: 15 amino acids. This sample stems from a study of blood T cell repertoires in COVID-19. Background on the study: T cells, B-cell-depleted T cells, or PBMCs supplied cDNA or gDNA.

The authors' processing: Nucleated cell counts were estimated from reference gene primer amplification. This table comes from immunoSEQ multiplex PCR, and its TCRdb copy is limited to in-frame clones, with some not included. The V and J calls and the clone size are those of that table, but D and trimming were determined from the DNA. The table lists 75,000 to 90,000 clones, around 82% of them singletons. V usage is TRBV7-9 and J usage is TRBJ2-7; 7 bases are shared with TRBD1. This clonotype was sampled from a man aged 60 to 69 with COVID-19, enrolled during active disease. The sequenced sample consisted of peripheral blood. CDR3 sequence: CASSLLGTASYEQYF. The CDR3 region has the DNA TGTGCCAGCAGCTTACTTGGGACAGCTTCTTACGAGCAGTACTTC.